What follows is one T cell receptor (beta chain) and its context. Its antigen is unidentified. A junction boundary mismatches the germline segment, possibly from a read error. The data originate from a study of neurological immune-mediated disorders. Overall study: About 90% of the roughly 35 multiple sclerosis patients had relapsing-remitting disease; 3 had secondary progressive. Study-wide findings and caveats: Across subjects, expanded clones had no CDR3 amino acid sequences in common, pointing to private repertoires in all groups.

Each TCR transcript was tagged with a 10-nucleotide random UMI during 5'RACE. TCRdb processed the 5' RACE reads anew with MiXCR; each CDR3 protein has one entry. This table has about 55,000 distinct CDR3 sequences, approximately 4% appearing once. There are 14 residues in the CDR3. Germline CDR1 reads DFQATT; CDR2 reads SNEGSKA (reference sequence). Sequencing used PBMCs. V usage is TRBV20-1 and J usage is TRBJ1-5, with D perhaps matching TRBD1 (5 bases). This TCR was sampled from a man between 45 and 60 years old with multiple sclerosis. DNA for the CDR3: TGCAGTGTGAGCAAGGGGATGGGCAATCAGCCCCAGAATTTT. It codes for CSVSKGMGNQPQNF.